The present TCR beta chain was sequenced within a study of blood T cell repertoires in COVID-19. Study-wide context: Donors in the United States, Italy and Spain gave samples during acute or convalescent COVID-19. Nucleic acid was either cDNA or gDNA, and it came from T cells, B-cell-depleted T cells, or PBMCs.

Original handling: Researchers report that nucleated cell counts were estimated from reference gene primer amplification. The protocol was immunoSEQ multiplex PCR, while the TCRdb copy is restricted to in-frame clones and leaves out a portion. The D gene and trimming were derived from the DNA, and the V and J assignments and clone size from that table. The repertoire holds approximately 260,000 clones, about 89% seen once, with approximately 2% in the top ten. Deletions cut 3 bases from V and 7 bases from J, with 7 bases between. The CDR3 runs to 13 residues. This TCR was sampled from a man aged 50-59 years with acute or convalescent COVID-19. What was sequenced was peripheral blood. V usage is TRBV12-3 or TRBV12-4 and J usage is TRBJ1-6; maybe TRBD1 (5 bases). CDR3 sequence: CASSFSGNSPLHF. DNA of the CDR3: TGTGCCAGCAGTTTCTCAGGGAATTCACCCCTCCACTTT.